This record covers a single TCR beta chain. Its antigen has not been determined. Base-call qualities are not available, and no considerably larger clone is one nucleotide away. These data are taken from a study of vaccination effects on CD4 cells after COVID-19 (dated by TCRdb to between 2020 and 2023). For the wider study: In the ViraFEST assay, PBMC were stimulated with viral peptide pools, and TCR sequencing was then used to find antigen-specific CD4+ T cell clonotypes based on their expansion. Across the study, the median time from the second dose to post-vaccine sampling was 72 days (range 14 to 241). A few million PBMC per well were cultured with about 9.6 ug/ml peptides in IMDM containing roughly 5% human AB serum, around 10 IU/ml IL-2 and gentamicin. SARS-CoV-2 spike-specific CD4+ TCR repertoires from before and after mRNA vaccination were compared in COVID-19 convalescent patients and in infection-naive vaccine recipients. Altogether, some ten COVID-19 convalescent patients and 4 SARS-CoV-2-naive healthy vaccine recipients made up the full study. In the study, cultures from other donors were sequenced using the Oncomine TCR Beta short-read assay on an Illumina iSeq 100.

After more than 9 days of culture, CD4+ T cells were isolated with the EasySep CD4+ T cell isolation kit. Each participant got two doses of an mRNA SARS-CoV-2 vaccine, either BNT162b2 or mRNA-1273. Healthy vaccine recipients had no prior SARS-CoV-2 infection, confirmed by negative nucleocapsid antibodies before and after vaccination. On days 3 and 7, half of the culture medium was replaced with fresh IL-2-containing medium. Unless otherwise noted, each peptide stimulation condition was cultured in triplicate wells. PBMC were separated from whole blood using Ficoll-Paque Plus gradient centrifugation and were then either cryopreserved at -140C or used fresh. The QIAamp micro DNA kit was used to extract genomic DNA from the cultured CD4+ T cells. The library was prepared using the immunoSEQ multiplex PCR assay. TCR beta CDR3 sequencing was performed on DNA from the cultured, isolated CD4+ T cells. Concerning the study's data processing: Non-productive TCR sequences were removed and reads were trimmed to the CDR3 region, keeping CDR3s of at least 7 amino acids. The MANAFEST web app was used to pick out antigen-specific clonotypes by comparing their expansion in peptide wells with that in reference cultures. For clones to be considered positive, expansion at FDR<0.05 versus reference and all other wells, an odds ratio above 5, and a frequency above 0.1% in two replicate wells were required. Clonotypes significantly expanded in SARS-CoV-2 spike wells and in at least one common cold coronavirus spike condition were defined as cross-reactive. CDR3 similarity was assessed by Levenshtein distance with the stringdist R package, and unrooted trees were built with ape in R 3.6.1. Drawn from immuneACCESS, this table holds only the in-frame rearrangements with V and J called that TCRdb kept. Clones are partly lost; checked studies trace under half to an unresolved V gene and leave the rest unexplained. V and J calls and clone size follow that table, whereas D and trimming were derived from the DNA. Here the sample has roughly 30,000 clones; just under 75% occur a single time. The ten biggest clones cover about 15% of the sample.

Trimming leaves V shorter by 4 bases and J shorter by 7 bases, with the junction holding 10 bases beyond the gene matches. Sequences MNHEY (CDR1) and SVGAGI (CDR2) are obtained from the germline V gene. The CDR3 has 15 amino acids, counting the end cysteine and phenylalanine. Just the 45-base CDR3 DNA is kept, in frame starting at base 1. Points the paper makes about the study in general: Both infection-induced and vaccine-induced clones contracted markedly at late post-vaccination timepoints, which is consistent with waning T cell responses. Limitations of the study were the small number of convalescent patients and the absence of early post-infection timepoints. In healthy vaccine recipients, vaccine-induced clones were almost all SARS-CoV-2 mono-reactive, with only 1 of 255 being cross-reactive with common cold coronaviruses.

The clonotype was recovered from a human donor who received a COVID-19 vaccine. Specimen: CD4+ T cells from PBMCs cultured without peptide, collected after COVID-19 vaccination. Rearrangement joined TRBV6-5 to TRBJ1-5; 7 junctional bases match TRBD1. The base sequence is TGTGCCAGCAGTTTAACAGGGGTCGTTAACCAGCCCCAGCATTTT. This encodes CASSLTGVVNQPQHF.